These T cell receptor beta chains were read from a single sample in a study of blood T cells in healthy people across ages. MiXCR, run by TCRdb on the 5' RACE reads, gives a single entry per CDR3 protein. Of 700,000 to 950,000 distinct CDR3 sequences listed, more than 45% were seen once; the top ten hold about 20%. The sample comprised blood. These receptors all come from a man aged 30 to 45 in good health. Both conserved end residues are part of each CDR3. The order of the fields is V gene, D gene, clone size, CDR3 length, J gene, CDR3 protein, CDR3 DNA. A D gene is named only where the DNA matches it firmly. Expanded clones are given a class, and other clones once, few, many or no size at all.

TRBV2	TRBD1	NA	16	TRBJ2-1	CASSYAGTGIHNEQFF	TGTGCCAGCAGTTATGCCGGGACAGGGATCCACAATGAGCAGTTCTTC
TRBV20-1	NA	NA	13	TRBJ2-5	CSAREDFEGTQYF	TGCAGTGCTAGAGAAGACTTTGAAGGGACCCAGTACTTC
TRBV28	NA	NA	16	TRBJ2-1	CASSLRWGRGTNEQFF	TGTGCCAGCAGTTTGAGGTGGGGCAGGGGAACAAATGAGCAGTTCTTC
TRBV4-3	NA	NA	18	TRBJ2-6	CASSQESFPSSGANVLTF	TGCGCCAGCAGCCAAGAATCCTTCCCGAGTTCTGGGGCCAACGTCCTGACTTTC
TRBV6-1	NA	NA	13	TRBJ1-1	CASGAWGNTEAFF	TGTGCCAGCGGGGCATGGGGAAACACTGAAGCTTTCTTT
TRBV5-6	NA	NA	16	TRBJ2-5	CASSLLMQIVYNEQYF	TGTGCCAGCAGCTTGTTAATGCAAATTGTCTACAATGAGCAGTACTTC
TRBV29-1	NA	few	16	TRBJ2-1	CSVEEDSTQPYNEQFF	TGCAGCGTTGAAGAAGATTCTACACAGCCCTACAATGAGCAGTTCTTC
TRBV7-2	NA	NA	13	TRBJ2-1	CASGDYPYNEQFF	TGTGCCAGCGGAGACTACCCCTACAATGAGCAGTTCTTC
TRBV27	TRBD2	once	15	TRBJ2-7	CASSARLAGGYEQYF	TGTGCCAGCAGTGCCCGACTAGCGGGAGGGTACGAGCAGTACTTC
TRBV6-1	NA	NA	14	TRBJ1-1	CASSEGLPNTEAFF	TGTGCCAGCAGTGAGGGACTACCTAACACTGAAGCTTTCTTT
TRBV24-1	NA	NA	12	TRBJ2-5	CATSDYYNEQYF	TGTGCCACCAGTGATTACTACAATGAGCAGTACTTC
TRBV25-1	NA	NA	13	TRBJ2-3	CASSGIREDTQYF	TGTGCCAGCAGTGGTATAAGGGAGGATACGCAGTATTTT
TRBV2	NA	NA	16	TRBJ2-5	CASKVWRQSYQETQYF	TGTGCCAGCAAGGTTTGGAGACAGAGCTACCAAGAGACCCAGTACTTC
TRBV29-1	NA	NA	14	TRBJ2-5	CSVEDKRREETQYF	TGCAGCGTTGAAGATAAGCGGAGGGAAGAGACCCAGTACTTC
TRBV7-2	NA	NA	13	TRBJ2-5	CASSFAVGETQYF	TGTGCCAGCAGCTTTGCCGTTGGAGAGACCCAGTACTTC
TRBV18	NA	NA	14	TRBJ2-1	CASSRQYLSNEQFF	TGTGCCAGCTCACGGCAATACCTAAGCAATGAGCAGTTCTTC
TRBV21-1	NA	NA	18	TRBJ1-5	CASSRRDREANSNQPQHF	TGTGCCAGCAGCCGCCGGGACAGGGAGGCCAATAGCAATCAGCCCCAGCATTTT
TRBV7-2	NA	NA	12	TRBJ2-1	CASSTLPNEQFF	TGTGCCAGCAGCACCTTGCCCAATGAGCAGTTCTTC
TRBV7-9	NA	NA	15	TRBJ2-3	CASRRGGPGVDTQYF	TGTGCCAGCAGGAGGGGAGGCCCCGGGGTAGATACGCAGTATTTT
TRBV5-1	NA	NA	14	TRBJ2-5	CASSLGTPQETQYF	TGCGCCAGCAGCTTGGGGACTCCCCAAGAGACCCAGTACTTC
TRBV18	TRBD1	few	15	TRBJ1-4	CASSPSGQGHEKLFF	TGTGCCAGCTCACCATCGGGACAGGGTCATGAAAAACTGTTTTTT
TRBV7-2	TRBD2	NA	16	TRBJ2-5	CASSKNQGLGGGEQYF	TGTGCCAGCAGTAAAAACCAGGGACTAGGGGGTGGGGAGCAGTACTTC
TRBV18	TRBD2	NA	17	TRBJ2-1	CASSPRTSGSAYNEQFF	TGTGCCAGCTCACCAAGGACTAGCGGGTCTGCCTACAATGAGCAGTTCTTC
TRBV7-9	NA	few	13	TRBJ2-5	CASSPQDPPTQYF	TGTGCCAGCAGCCCGCAGGATCCGCCGACCCAGTACTTC
TRBV7-9	NA	NA	15	TRBJ2-1	CASSWRRGVMNEQFF	TGTGCCAGCAGCTGGCGCAGGGGAGTGATGAATGAGCAGTTCTTC
TRBV10-3	NA	NA	13	TRBJ2-5	CAISPDQGRKQYF	TGTGCCATCAGTCCGGACCAGGGGCGTAAGCAGTACTTC
TRBV6-5	NA	few	15	TRBJ1-2	CASSYADRRTNGYTF	TGTGCCAGCAGTTACGCCGACAGGAGAACAAATGGCTACACCTTC
TRBV20-1	NA	few	14	TRBJ2-4	CSAPGGVAKNIQYF	TGCAGTGCACCAGGGGGGGTAGCCAAAAACATTCAGTACTTC
TRBV7-6	NA	NA	13	TRBJ2-7	CASSLVRKYEQYF	TGTGCCAGCAGCTTAGTGAGAAAATACGAGCAGTACTTC
TRBV20-1	TRBD2	NA	15	TRBJ2-1	CSAPQSGTYYNEQFF	TGCAGTGCCCCCCAAAGCGGGACCTATTACAATGAGCAGTTCTTC
TRBV20-1	TRBD2	many	15	TRBJ2-5	CSAPLAGGLQETQYF	TGCAGTGCCCCACTAGCGGGAGGGCTCCAAGAGACCCAGTACTTC
TRBV3-1	NA	few	13	TRBJ2-7	CASSQEKTYEQYF	TGTGCCAGCAGCCAAGAAAAGACCTACGAGCAGTACTTC
TRBV6-2/TRBV6-3	NA	NA	15	TRBJ1-2	CVSSYDRLGDYGYTF	TGTGTCAGCAGTTACGACAGGTTAGGAGACTATGGCTACACCTTC
TRBV7-9	NA	once	13	TRBJ1-4	CASTLRASEKLFF	TGTGCCAGCACCCTCCGGGCCTCTGAAAAACTGTTTTTT
TRBV4-1	NA	NA	21	TRBJ2-7	CASSQGMRYSSPGSAGHEQYF	TGCGCCAGCAGCCAGGGAATGCGGTATAGCTCCCCTGGGAGTGCAGGGCACGAGCAGTACTTC
TRBV7-2	NA	few	14	TRBJ1-2	CASSLEWGDYGYTF	TGTGCCAGCAGCTTAGAGTGGGGTGACTATGGCTACACCTTC
TRBV7-3	TRBD2	few	17	TRBJ2-1	CASSLKRLAGAGDEQFF	TGTGCCAGCAGCTTAAAGCGACTAGCGGGAGCGGGCGATGAGCAGTTCTTC
TRBV6-2/TRBV6-3	TRBD1	NA	16	TRBJ2-1	CASSRQEQGSYNEQFF	TGTGCCAGCAGTCGACAAGAACAGGGGTCGTACAATGAGCAGTTCTTC
TRBV20-1	NA	few	14	TRBJ2-7	CSARSASLSYEQYF	TGCAGTGCAAGAAGTGCATCCCTTTCCTACGAGCAGTACTTC
TRBV12-3/TRBV12-4	TRBD1	NA	18	TRBJ1-4	CASSFRGRGLGTNEKLFF	TGTGCCAGCAGTTTTAGGGGGCGCGGGCTGGGTACTAATGAAAAACTGTTTTTT
TRBV7-9	TRBD1	NA	14	TRBJ2-7	CASSPGQGLYEQYF	TGTGCCAGCAGCCCGGGACAGGGTCTTTACGAGCAGTACTTC
TRBV5-1	TRBD2	NA	16	TRBJ2-3	CASRDSGSGGADTQYF	TGCGCCAGCAGGGATAGCGGGAGTGGGGGAGCAGATACGCAGTATTTT
TRBV30	NA	NA	13	TRBJ2-7	CAWSRAVLDEQYF	TGTGCCTGGAGTCGGGCAGTTCTCGACGAGCAGTACTTC
TRBV11-2	NA	few	13	TRBJ1-2	CASSFWGSLGYTF	TGTGCCAGCAGCTTTTGGGGCTCTCTTGGCTACACCTTC
TRBV7-2	NA	NA	13	TRBJ2-5	CACSFSFRETQYF	TGTGCCTGCAGCTTTTCGTTCAGGGAGACCCAGTACTTC
TRBV7-2	NA	NA	16	TRBJ2-6	CASSLGVGPGANVLTF	TGTGCCAGCAGCTTAGGGGTAGGGCCTGGGGCCAACGTCCTGACTTTC
TRBV4-1	NA	NA	18	TRBJ2-1	CASSQEGLSDTAYNEQFF	TGCGCCAGCAGCCAAGAAGGACTTTCGGACACTGCCTACAATGAGCAGTTCTTC
TRBV10-3	NA	NA	10	TRBJ2-3	CAMGTDTQYF	TGTGCCATGGGCACAGATACGCAGTATTTT
TRBV30	NA	few	13	TRBJ2-1	CAWSDGSYNEQFF	TGTGCCTGGAGTGACGGGTCCTACAATGAGCAGTTCTTC
TRBV2	NA	NA	14	TRBJ1-2	CTSSESRILYGYTF	TGTACCAGCAGTGAGTCGCGGATTCTCTATGGCTACACCTTC
TRBV3-1	NA	NA	13	TRBJ2-1	CASSGQGLLEQFF	TGTGCCAGCAGCGGGCAGGGACTGCTTGAGCAGTTCTTC